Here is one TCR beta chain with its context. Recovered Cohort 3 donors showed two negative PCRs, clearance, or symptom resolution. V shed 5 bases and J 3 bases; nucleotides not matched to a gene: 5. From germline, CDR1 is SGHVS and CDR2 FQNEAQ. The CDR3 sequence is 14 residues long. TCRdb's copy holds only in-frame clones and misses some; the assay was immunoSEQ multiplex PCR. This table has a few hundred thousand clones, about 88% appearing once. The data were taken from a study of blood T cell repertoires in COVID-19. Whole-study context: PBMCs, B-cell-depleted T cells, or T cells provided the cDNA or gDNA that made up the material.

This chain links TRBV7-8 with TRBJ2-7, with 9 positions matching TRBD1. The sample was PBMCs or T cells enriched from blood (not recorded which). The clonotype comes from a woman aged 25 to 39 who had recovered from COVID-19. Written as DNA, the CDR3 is TGTGCCAGCAGCCCTAGGGACAGGGTCTACGAGCAGTACTTC. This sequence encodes CASSPRDRVYEQYF.